Sequencing of this TCR beta chain was carried out in a study of beta chain features in type 1 diabetes. Germline CDR1 and CDR2: SGHRS and YFSETQ. Trimming took off 5 bases at V and 3 bases at J, with 9 bases between the two ends. The CDR3 is 12 amino acids. This clone was detected only a few times. Every bit of the isolated RNA underwent reverse transcription, so sequencing read expressed TCRB transcripts. TCRdb's copy holds only in-frame clones and misses some; the assay was immunoSEQ multiplex PCR. The sample has about 290,000 clones; 8% are singletons. Sorted populations all had greater than 95% purity.

The clonotype comes from a woman under 30 in good health. Specimen: central memory CD4+ T cells from blood. V and J are TRBV5-1 and TRBJ2-7, with D possibly matching TRBD2 (5 bases). CDR3 region: CASSDRDYEQYF. The CDR3 bases are TGCGCCAGCAGTGACCGGGACTACGAGCAGTACTTC.